This T cell receptor (beta chain) originates from a study of vaccination and CD4 T cells after COVID-19. Study details: Two doses of either BNT162b2 or mRNA-1273 vaccine went to participants.

CD4+ T cells that had been cultured provided DNA sequenced with the Oncomine TCR Beta short-read assay. TCRdb recomputed calls from the PCR reads with MiXCR, one row per CDR3 protein. This sample carries 20,000 to 30,000 distinct CDR3 sequences, 41% of them seen once, and the ten largest clones take 5.2%. Worth noting for this clonotype: The antigen is undetermined.

Germline CDR1 reads SGHTA; CDR2 reads FQGNSA. CDR3 length equals 16 residues. Trimming stripped 1 base from V and 3 bases from J, with 14 bases between. Documented time point: late sampling 161 to 241 days after vaccination in a few convalescent patients. Treatment: roughly ten-day PBMC culture with coronavirus spike peptide pools or control peptides (ViraFEST assay). The source is a human donor who had recovered from COVID-19. The genes are TRBV7-2 and TRBJ2-3; D not resolved. The source material was CD4+ T cells from blood, cultured in vitro, sampled about 7 months after SARS-CoV-2 vaccination. The CDR3 sequence: CASSLGWAVVTDTQYF. CDR3 DNA: TGTGCCAGCAGCTTAGGATGGGCGGTAGTAACAGATACGCAGTATTTT.